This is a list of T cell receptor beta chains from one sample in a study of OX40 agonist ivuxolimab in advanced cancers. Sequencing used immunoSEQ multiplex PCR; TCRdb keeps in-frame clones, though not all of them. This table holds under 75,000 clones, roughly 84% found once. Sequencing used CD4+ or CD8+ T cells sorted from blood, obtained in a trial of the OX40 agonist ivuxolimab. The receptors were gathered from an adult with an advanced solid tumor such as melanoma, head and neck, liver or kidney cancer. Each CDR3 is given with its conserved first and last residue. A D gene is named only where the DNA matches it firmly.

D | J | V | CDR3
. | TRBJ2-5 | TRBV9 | CASSGDRYGRETQYF
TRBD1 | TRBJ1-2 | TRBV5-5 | CASKPGQLHGYTF
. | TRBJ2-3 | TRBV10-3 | CAISELGLANTDTQYF
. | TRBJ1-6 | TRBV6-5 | CASSRGGPNSPLHF
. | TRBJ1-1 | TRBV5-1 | CASSFGGSFHTEAFF
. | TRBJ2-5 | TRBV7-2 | CASSSIWGIQETQYF
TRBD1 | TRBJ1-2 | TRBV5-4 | CASSFGDRGFGYTF
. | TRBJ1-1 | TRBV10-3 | CAISESNLGGTEAFF
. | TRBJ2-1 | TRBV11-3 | CASSLALSTNEQFF
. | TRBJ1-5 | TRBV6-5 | CASSSNSGREPQHF
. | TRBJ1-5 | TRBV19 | CASSPRKQGSNQPQHF
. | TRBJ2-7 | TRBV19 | CASSIDEGYYEQYF
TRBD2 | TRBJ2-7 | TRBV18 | CASSPGTSGRNYEQYF
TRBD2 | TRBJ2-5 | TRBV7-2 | CASQGGGAVGTQYF
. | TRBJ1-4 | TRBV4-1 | CASSQVVRTAALEKLFF
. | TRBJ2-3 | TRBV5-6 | CASSRGTGGDGTDTQYF
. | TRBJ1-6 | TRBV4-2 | CASSQDRDKNSPLHF
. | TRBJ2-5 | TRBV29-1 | CSVDEGGAPKTQYF
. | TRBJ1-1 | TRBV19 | CASSPLEVNTEAFF
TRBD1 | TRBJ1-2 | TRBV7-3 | CASSSGGQGIRGYTF
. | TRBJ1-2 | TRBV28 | CASSLRVGREYGYTF
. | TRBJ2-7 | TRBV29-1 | CSVDLGAGYEQYF
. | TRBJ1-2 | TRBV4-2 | CASRSGDYGYTF
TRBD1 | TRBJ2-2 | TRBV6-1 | CASSELGFQGANTGELFF
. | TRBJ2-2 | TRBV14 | CASSQLETGELFF
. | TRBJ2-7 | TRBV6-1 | CASSLGYEQYF
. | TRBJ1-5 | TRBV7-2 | CASSLFWGPQPQHF
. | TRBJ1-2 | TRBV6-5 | CASSSGIFAGYTF
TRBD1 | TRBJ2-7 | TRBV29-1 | CSVRQGADYEQYF
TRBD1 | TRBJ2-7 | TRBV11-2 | CASSLKGDRFYEQYF
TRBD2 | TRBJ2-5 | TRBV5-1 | CASSLGTSGYETQYF
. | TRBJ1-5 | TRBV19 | CASSIDGGGVPSNQPQHF
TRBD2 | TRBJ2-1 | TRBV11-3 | CASSIAGSGPYNEQFF
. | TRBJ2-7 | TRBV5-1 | CASSLEQTPYEQYF
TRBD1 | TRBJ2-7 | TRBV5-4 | CASSLGGDRVTNQHF
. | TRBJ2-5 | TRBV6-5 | CASRPGTAWETQYF
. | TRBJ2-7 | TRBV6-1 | CASSELGGRLTIYEQYF
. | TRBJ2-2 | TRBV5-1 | CASSFDVGTNTGELFF
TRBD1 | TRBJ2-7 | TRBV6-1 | CASSEKERDRGYEQYF
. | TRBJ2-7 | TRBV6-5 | CASSRGVGLDEQYF
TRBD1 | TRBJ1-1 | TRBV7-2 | CASSSTGFKPEAFF
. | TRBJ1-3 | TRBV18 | CASSRNPSGATVSGNTIYF
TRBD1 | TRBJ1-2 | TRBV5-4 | CASSAIGQGAGGYTF
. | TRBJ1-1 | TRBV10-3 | CAIREEGYTTAEAFF
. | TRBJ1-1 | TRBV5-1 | CASSPGGWSEAFF
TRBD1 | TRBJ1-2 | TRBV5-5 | CASSFRQGTNYGYTF
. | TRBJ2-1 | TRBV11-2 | CASSLERGGKNEQFF
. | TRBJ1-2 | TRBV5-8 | CASSKGHFEDGYTF
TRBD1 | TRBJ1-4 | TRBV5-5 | CASSTQGPRGEKLFF
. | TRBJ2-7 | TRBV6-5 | CASLGGALYEQYF
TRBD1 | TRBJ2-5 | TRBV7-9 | CASSLGGTGASLETQYF
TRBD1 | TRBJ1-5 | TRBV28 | CASSITRGIAQPQHF
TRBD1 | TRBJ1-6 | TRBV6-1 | CASSEVGGGENSPLHF
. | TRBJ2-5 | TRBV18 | CASSPPGANQETQYF
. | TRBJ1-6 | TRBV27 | CASRSVGSPLHF
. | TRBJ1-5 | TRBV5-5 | CASSPTGTSNQPQHF
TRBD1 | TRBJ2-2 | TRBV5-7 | CASSLDRGRTGELFF